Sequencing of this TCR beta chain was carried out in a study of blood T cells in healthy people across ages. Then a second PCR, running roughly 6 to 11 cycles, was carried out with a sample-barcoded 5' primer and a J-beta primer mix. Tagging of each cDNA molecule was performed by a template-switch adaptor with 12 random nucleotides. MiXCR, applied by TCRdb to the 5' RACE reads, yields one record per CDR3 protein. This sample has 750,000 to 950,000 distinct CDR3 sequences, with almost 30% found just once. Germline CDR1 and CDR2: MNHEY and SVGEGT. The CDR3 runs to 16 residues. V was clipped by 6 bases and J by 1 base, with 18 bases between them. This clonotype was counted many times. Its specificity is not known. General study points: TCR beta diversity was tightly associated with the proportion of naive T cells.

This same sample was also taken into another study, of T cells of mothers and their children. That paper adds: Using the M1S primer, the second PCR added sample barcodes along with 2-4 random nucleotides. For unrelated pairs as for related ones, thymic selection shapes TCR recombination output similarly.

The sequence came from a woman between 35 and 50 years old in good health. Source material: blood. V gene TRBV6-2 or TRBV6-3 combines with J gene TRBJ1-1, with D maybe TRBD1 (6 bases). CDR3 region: CASRPREGVWNTEAFF. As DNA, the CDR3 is TGTGCCAGCAGACCCAGGGAGGGGGTATGGAACACTGAAGCTTTCTTT.